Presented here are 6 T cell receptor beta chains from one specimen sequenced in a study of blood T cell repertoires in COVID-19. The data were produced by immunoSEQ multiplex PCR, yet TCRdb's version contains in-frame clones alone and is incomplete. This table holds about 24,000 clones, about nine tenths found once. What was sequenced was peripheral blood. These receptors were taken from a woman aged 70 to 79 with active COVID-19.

The CDR3 is CATSDFIIAGGPETQYF. The CDR3, as DNA: TGTGCCACCAGTGATTTTATAATTGCGGGGGGGCCGGAGACCCAGTACTTC. The chain is built from TRBV24-1 and TRBJ2-5; 9 nucleotides line up with TRBD2. The CDR3 is made up of 17 amino acids. After removal of 1 base from V and 5 bases from J, the junction contained 10 bases not matched to a gene. Per the germline V gene, CDR1 is KGHDR and CDR2 is SFDVKD.

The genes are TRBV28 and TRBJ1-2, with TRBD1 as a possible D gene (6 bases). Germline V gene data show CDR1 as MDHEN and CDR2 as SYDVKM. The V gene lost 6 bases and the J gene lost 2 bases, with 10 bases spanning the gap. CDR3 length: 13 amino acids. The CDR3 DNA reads TGTGCCAGCAGACAGGGAGAGAACTATGGCTACACCTTC. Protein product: CASRQGENYGYTF.

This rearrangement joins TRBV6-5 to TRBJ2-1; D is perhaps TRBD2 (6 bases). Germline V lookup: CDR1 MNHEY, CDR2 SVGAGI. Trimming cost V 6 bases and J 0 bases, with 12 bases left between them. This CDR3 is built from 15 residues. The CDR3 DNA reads TGTGCCAGCAGCAACTACGGGGGCTCCTACAATGAGCAGTTCTTC. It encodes CASSNYGGSYNEQFF.

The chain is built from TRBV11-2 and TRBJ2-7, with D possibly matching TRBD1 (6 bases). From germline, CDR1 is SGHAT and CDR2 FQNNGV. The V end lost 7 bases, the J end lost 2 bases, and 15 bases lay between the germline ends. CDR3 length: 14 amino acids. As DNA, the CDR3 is TGTGCCAGCACCCCTCTCCCAGGGGCCTACGAGCAGTACTTC. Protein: CASTPLPGAYEQYF.

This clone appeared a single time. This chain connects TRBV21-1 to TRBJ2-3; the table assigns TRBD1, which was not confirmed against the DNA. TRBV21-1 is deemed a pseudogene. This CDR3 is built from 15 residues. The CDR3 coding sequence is TGTGCCAGCAGCAAATTTGACAGCCGCACAGATACGCAGTATTTT. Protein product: CASSKFDSRTDTQYF.

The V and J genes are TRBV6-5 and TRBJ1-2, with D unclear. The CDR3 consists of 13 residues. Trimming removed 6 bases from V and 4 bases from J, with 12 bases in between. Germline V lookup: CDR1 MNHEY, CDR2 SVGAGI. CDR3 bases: TGTGCCAGCAGGGAGCGCACTGTCTATGGCTACACCTTC. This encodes CASRERTVYGYTF.